This T cell receptor beta chain was sequenced in a study of OX40 agonist ivuxolimab in advanced cancers. Study overall: Therapy given before enrollment (anti-PD-1, anti-PD-L1 or anti-CTLA-4) was allowed, and around 40% had some. General study results and limits: Undetermined was the antigen specificity of the expanded peripheral T cells. Normalized T-cell clonal expansion was also low in a subset of nonresponders.

TCRdb's table, derived via immunoSEQ multiplex PCR, lists solely in-frame clones and lacks some. The sample consists of around 67,000 clones, 75% to 85% of them appearing once. The count of this clone is one. Its antigen is not identified. Trimming shortened V by 10 bases and J by 4 bases, and 17 bases separated the two germline ends. This CDR3 region has 13 residues. Germline CDR1 and CDR2: SGHNT and YYREEE (reference sequence). The receptor comes from an adult with an advanced solid tumor such as melanoma, head and neck, liver or kidney cancer. The J gene is TRBJ1-2, the V gene TRBV5-4; D is possibly TRBD1 (5 bases). Sequencing was performed on CD4+ or CD8+ T cells sorted from blood, taken in a trial of the OX40 agonist ivuxolimab. CDR3 residues: CAGHRGGIYGYTF. CDR3 bases: TGTGCCGGACATCGTGGGGGGATCTATGGCTACACCTTC.